Below, one T cell receptor beta chain is given with its context. Germline CDR1 SGHDN, CDR2 FVKESK. The CDR3 spans 16 residues. The V gene lost 0 bases and the J gene lost 0 bases, with 11 bases spanning the gap. A multiplex PCR was run with 60 Vbeta primers and 13 Jbeta primers. Method: immunoSEQ multiplex PCR; TCRdb's copy keeps in-frame clones and lacks some. The sample consists of about 150,000 clones, approximately 83% of them appearing once. The data were taken from a study of cytomegalovirus exposure and HLA in healthy donors. The V and J genes are TRBV14 and TRBJ1-1; D unresolved. The source material was PBMCs. This receptor was identified in a boy between 2 and 10 years old in good health and CMV-seronegative. The DNA of the CDR3 is TGTGCCAGCAGCCAAGAAGGTGCAGGCATGAACACTGAAGCTTTCTTT. Encoded protein: CASSQEGAGMNTEAFF.